The 13 T cell receptor beta chains below all came from one sample that was sequenced in a study of CD8 T cells in seronegative destructive rheumatoid arthritis. Sequenced by immunoSEQ multiplex PCR; TCRdb stores in-frame clones only, minus some. The profile shows more than 10,000 clones, about four fifths of them singletons. The sequenced material came from CD8+ T cells from blood. The source of these receptors is a woman aged 25 to 50 with seronegative destructive rheumatoid arthritis.

The V call is TRBV7-8, the J call TRBJ2-6, with a tentative D call TRBD1 (5 bases). The CDR3 runs 18 residues. The V gene's germline CDR1 is SGHVS and CDR2 FQNEAQ. The V gene lost 4 bases and the J gene lost 3 bases, with 19 bases spanning the gap. The chain's CDR3 is CASSWGPHSAYGANVLTF. CDR3 in DNA: TGTGCCAGCAGCTGGGGCCCCCACTCGGCCTATGGGGCCAACGTCCTGACTTTC.

The chain has TRBV4-1 and TRBJ1-5; D gene unclear. Trimming stripped 2 bases from V and 5 bases from J, with 7 bases between. This CDR3 spans 13 amino acids. The germline CDR1 and CDR2 sequences are MGHRA and YSYEKL. CDR3 amino acids: CASSQSSDQPQHF. The CDR3 DNA follows: TGCGCCAGCAGCCAATCGAGTGATCAGCCCCAGCATTTT.

The chain carries TRBV6-4 and TRBJ1-2; possible D gene TRBD1, 5 bases. The CDR3 is made up of 16 amino acids. The V gene's germline CDR1 is MRHNA and CDR2 SNTAGT. Trimming took 9 bases from V and 8 from J, leaving 28 bases between them. CDR3 coding DNA: TGTGCCAGTTTGATTTTAGGGGCGAACGCGCCGCTAGGCTACACCTTC. Its protein product is CASLILGANAPLGYTF.

The gene calls are TRBV7-8 and TRBJ2-5, with 10 bases identical to TRBD2. In germline, CDR1 is SGHVS, CDR2 FQNEAQ. The CDR3 runs 15 residues. V lost 1 base, J lost 4 bases, and 3 bases stayed unmatched. DNA for the CDR3: TGTGCCAGCAGCTTAGTTAGCGGGGGGCCAGAGACCCAGTACTTC. Protein sequence: CASSLVSGGPETQYF.

V usage is TRBV9 and J usage is TRBJ2-2; TRBD2 aligns across 7 bases. The junction had 4 bases not matched to a gene; V was cut back by 5 bases and J by 3 bases. CDR3 length: 14 amino acids. Germline CDR1 SGDLS, CDR2 YYNGEE. The CDR3 is CASSGAGDTGELFF. CDR3 in DNA: TGTGCCAGCAGTGGGGCGGGGGACACCGGGGAGCTGTTTTTT. Based on the CDR3 plus reference TRBV9 and TRBJ2-2, the full variable domain is DSGVTQTPKHLITATGQRVTLRCSPRSGDLSVYWYQQSLDQGLQFLIQYYNGEERAKGNILERFSAQQFPDLHSELNLSSLELGDSALYFCASSGAGDTGELFFGEGSRLTVL.

By share of the sample, this clone is medium-sized. The rearrangement uses TRBV7-3 and TRBJ2-7; 8 bases match TRBD2. Germline V CDR1 and CDR2: SGHTA, FQGTGA. The CDR3 is 18 amino acids. Trimming removed 8 bases from V and 3 bases from J; junction bases left unmatched: 21. The chain's CDR3 is CASWVCLGSSSGRYEQYF. CDR3 nucleotides: TGTGCCAGCTGGGTTTGCTTAGGCTCCTCTAGCGGGCGCTACGAGCAGTACTTC.

The chain uses TRBV27 and TRBJ2-2, with D possibly matching TRBD1 (5 bases). The CDR3 spans 18 residues. Germline V gene sequence: CDR1 MNHEY, CDR2 SMNVEV (reference sequence). With 1 base removed from V and 1 base from J, the gap between germline ends came to 16 bases. CDR3 sequence (DNA): TGTGCCAGCAGTTTATTTGTCGGAGCTACAGGGAACACCGGGGAGCTGTTTTTT. Its protein product is CASSLFVGATGNTGELFF.

The chain joins TRBV9 to TRBJ2-3; 8 nucleotides match TRBD1. The CDR3 has 13 amino acids. In germline, CDR1 is SGDLS, CDR2 YYNGEE. V lost 5 bases to trimming and J lost 5 bases; unmatched junction nucleotides: 4. CDR3 DNA sequence: TGTGCCAGCAGGGACAGGGTTTTAGATACGCAGTATTTT. This codes for CASRDRVLDTQYF.

The rearrangement uses TRBV27 and TRBJ2-1; weak D call: TRBD2 (5 bases). Trimming removed 4 bases at V and 0 bases at J, with 10 bases between. Per the germline V gene, CDR1 is MNHEY and CDR2 is SMNVEV (reference sequence). The length of the CDR3 is 15 residues. The CDR3 region is CASSWVGSSYNEQFF. The CDR3 coding sequence is TGTGCCAGCAGTTGGGTGGGGAGCTCCTACAATGAGCAGTTCTTC.

The rearrangement uses TRBV5-6 and TRBJ1-5; D possibly corresponds to TRBD1 (6 bases). Germline V gene lookup returns CDR1 SGHDT and CDR2 YYEEEE. This CDR3 contains 15 residues. V dropped 4 bases and J dropped 7 bases, with 18 bases sitting between them. The CDR3, as DNA: TGTGCCAGCAGCGTAGGTGGGGGGGCAGGGCAGCCCCAGCATTTT. Protein product: CASSVGGGAGQPQHF.

The CDR3 DNA follows: TGTGCCAGCAGCTTACTAGCGGGGGGCTACAATGAGCAGTTCTTC. Amino acids: CASSLLAGGYNEQFF. The rearrangement joins TRBV7-2 to TRBJ2-1, with 11 positions matching TRBD2. The CDR3 has 15 residues. Germline loops: CDR1 SGHTA, CDR2 FQGNSA. J was trimmed by 3 bases and V by 2 bases; bases with no gene match: 0.

The V and J genes are TRBV4-1 and TRBJ1-2, with D possibly being TRBD1 (5 bases). This CDR3 is 14 amino acids long. Germline CDR1 and CDR2: MGHRA and YSYEKL. V gave up 4 bases and J gave up 0 bases, with 9 bases separating them. The DNA of the CDR3 is TGCGCCAGCAGCCTAGCAGGGACTAACTATGGCTACACCTTC. Translating it yields CASSLAGTNYGYTF.

The V gene is TRBV10-3, the J gene TRBJ2-2, with a possible D match to TRBD1 (6 bases). The V gene lost 0 bases and the J gene lost 7 bases, with 9 bases spanning the gap. This CDR3 has 14 amino acids. Germline CDR1 ENHRY, CDR2 SYGVKD. The chain's CDR3 is CAISESTGDGELFF. Written as DNA, the CDR3 is TGTGCCATCAGTGAGTCGACAGGCGACGGGGAGCTGTTTTTT.